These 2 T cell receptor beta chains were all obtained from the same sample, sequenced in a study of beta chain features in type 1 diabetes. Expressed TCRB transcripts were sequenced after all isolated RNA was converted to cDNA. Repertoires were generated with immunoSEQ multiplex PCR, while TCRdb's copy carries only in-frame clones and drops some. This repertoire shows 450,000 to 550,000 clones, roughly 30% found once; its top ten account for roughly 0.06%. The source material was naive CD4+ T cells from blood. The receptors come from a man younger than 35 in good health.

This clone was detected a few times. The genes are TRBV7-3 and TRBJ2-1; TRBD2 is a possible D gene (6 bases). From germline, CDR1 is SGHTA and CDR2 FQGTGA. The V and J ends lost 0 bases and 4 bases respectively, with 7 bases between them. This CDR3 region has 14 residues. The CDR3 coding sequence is TGTGCCAGCAGCTTAACGGCGGGATACAATGAGCAGTTCTTC. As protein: CASSLTAGYNEQFF.

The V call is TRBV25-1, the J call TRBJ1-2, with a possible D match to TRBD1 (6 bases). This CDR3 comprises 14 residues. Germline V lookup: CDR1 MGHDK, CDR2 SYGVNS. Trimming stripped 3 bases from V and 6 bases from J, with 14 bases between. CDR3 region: CASSEGTGFDGYTF. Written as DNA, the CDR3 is TGTGCCAGCAGTGAGGGTACAGGGTTCGATGGCTACACCTTC.